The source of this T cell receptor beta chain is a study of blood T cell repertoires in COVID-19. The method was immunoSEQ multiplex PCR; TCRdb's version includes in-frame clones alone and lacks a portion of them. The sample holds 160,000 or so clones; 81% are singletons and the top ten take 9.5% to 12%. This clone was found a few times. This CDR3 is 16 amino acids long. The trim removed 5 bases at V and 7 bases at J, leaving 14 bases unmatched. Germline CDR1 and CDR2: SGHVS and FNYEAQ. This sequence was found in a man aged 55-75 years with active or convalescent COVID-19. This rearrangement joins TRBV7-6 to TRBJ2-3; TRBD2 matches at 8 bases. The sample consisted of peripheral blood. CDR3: CASSLGAGASRNTQYF. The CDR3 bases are TGTGCCAGCAGCCTAGGAGCGGGAGCGAGCCGGAATACGCAGTATTTT.